The T cell receptor beta chain under discussion was sequenced for a study of blood T cell repertoires in COVID-19. Across the whole study: From the United States, Italy and Spain came samples of acute and convalescent COVID-19. PBMCs, B-cell-depleted T cells, or T cells were the source of the cDNA or gDNA that made up the material.

The authors' processing: Amplification with reference gene primers provided the estimates of nucleated cell counts. TCRdb keeps only in-frame clones here, not all; method: immunoSEQ multiplex PCR. The DNA was the basis for D and trimming; V, J and clone size are from that table. This sample has roughly 15,000 clones; around 70% occur once, and the top ten carry roughly 13%. Trimming cost V 4 bases and J 9 bases; bases outside gene matches: 5. Germline V gene lookup returns CDR1 KGHDR and CDR2 SFDVKD. The CDR3 spans 13 residues. The sequencing sample was made of peripheral blood. The chain carries TRBV24-1 and TRBJ2-3, with 8 bases aligning to TRBD2. The receptor comes from a man between 60 and 75 years old with acute or convalescent COVID-19. The CDR3 sequence is CATSELTSGTQYF. The CDR3 coding sequence is TGTGCCACCAGTGAGCTCACTAGCGGCACGCAGTATTTT.